This T cell receptor (beta chain) appears in the sequencing data of a study of blood T cell repertoires in COVID-19. Across the study: Acute-phase and convalescent COVID-19 samples originated in the United States, Italy and Spain.

Germline V gene data show CDR1 as MRHNA and CDR2 as SNTAGT. V lost 6 bases to trimming and J lost 4 bases; unmatched junction nucleotides: 8. The CDR3 runs to 14 residues. Generated by immunoSEQ multiplex PCR, the TCRdb table keeps only in-frame clones and is missing some. The table records more than 110,000 clones, 80% to 90% of them present only once. The chain carries TRBV6-4 and TRBJ1-1; TRBD1 matches at 7 bases. The source is a woman of 80 years or more with acute or convalescent COVID-19. Material: peripheral blood. This CDR3 is CASSPDRAATEAFF. The CDR3 bases are TGTGCCAGCAGCCCCGACAGGGCGGCCACTGAAGCTTTCTTT.